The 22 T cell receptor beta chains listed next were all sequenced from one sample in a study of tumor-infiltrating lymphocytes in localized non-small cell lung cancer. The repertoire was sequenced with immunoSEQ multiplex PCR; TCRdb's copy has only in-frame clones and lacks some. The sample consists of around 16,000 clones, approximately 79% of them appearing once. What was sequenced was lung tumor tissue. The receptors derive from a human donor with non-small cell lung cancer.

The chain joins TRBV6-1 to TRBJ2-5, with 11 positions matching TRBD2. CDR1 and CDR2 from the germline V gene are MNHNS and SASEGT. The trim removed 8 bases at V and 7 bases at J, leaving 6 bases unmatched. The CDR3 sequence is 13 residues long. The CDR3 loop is CASLGLAGTTQYF. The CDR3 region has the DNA TGTGCCAGCCTCGGACTAGCGGGCACGACCCAGTACTTC.

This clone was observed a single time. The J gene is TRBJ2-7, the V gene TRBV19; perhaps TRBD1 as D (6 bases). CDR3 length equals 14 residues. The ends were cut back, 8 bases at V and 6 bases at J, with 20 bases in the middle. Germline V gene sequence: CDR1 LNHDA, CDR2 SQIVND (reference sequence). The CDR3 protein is CASQLSTGTIEQYF. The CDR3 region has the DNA TGTGCCAGTCAATTGTCGACAGGAACTATCGAGCAGTACTTC.

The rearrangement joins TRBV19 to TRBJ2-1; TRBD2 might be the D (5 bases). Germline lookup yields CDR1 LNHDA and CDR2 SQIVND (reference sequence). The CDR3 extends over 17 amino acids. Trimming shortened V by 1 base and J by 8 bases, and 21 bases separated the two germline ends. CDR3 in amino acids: CASSIGGFAIGSDEQFF. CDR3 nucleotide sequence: TGTGCCAGTAGTATAGGCGGGTTTGCTATTGGGAGCGATGAGCAGTTCTTC.

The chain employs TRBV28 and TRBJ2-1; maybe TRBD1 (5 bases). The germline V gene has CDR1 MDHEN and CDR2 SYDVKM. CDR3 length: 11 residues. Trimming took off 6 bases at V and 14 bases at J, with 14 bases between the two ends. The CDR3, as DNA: TGTGCCAGCAGCTCTGACAGCCGGAAGTTCTTC. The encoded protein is CASSSDSRKFF.

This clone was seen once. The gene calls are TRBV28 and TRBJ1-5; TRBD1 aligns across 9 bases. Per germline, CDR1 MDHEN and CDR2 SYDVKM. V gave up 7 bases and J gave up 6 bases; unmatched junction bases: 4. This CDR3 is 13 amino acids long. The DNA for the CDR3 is TGTGCCAGCACCACAGGGGGCACTCAGCCCCAGCATTTT. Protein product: CASTTGGTQPQHF. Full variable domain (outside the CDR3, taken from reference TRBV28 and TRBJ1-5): DVKVTQSSRYLVKRTGEKVFLECVQDMDHENMFWYRQDPGLGLRLIYFSYDVKMKEKGDIPEGYSVSREKKERFSLILESASTNQTSMYLCASTTGGTQPQHFGDGTRLSIL.

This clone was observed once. The CDR3 DNA reads as TGTGCCACCGGCCCCTATCAGCCCCAGCATTTT. Protein: CATGPYQPQHF. This chain joins TRBV6-1 and TRBJ1-5; D unresolved. The CDR3 length is 11 residues. Germline V gene sequence: CDR1 MNHNS, CDR2 SASEGT. V gave up 10 bases and J gave up 5 bases, with 9 bases separating them.

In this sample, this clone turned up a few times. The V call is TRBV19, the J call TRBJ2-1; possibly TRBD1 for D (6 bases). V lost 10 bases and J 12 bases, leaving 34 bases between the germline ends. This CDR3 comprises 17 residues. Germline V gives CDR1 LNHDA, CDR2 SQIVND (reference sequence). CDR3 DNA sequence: TGTGCCACCCGAGACATGGGCAGGGGAGTGTGGCGATCTCCGCAGTTCTTC. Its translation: CATRDMGRGVWRSPQFF.

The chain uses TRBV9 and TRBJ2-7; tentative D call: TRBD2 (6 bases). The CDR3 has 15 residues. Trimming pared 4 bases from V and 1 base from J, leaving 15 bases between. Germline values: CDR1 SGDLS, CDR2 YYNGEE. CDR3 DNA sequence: TGTGCCAGCAGCCCTCCGGAGGGGTTTTCCTACGAGCAGTACTTC. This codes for CASSPPEGFSYEQYF.

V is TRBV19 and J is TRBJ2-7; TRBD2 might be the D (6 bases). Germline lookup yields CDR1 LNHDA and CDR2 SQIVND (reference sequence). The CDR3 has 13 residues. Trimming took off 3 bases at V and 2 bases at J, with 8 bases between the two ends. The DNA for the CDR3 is TGTGCCAGTAGTATGGGAGGAGCCTACGAGCAGTACTTC. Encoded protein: CASSMGGAYEQYF.

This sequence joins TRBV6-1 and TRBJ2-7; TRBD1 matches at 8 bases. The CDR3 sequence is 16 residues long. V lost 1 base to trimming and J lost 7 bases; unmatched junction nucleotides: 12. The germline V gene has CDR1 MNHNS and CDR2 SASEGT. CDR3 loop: CASSEVTGRGREEQYF. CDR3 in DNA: TGTGCCAGCAGTGAAGTTACAGGCAGGGGGCGCGAAGAGCAGTACTTC.

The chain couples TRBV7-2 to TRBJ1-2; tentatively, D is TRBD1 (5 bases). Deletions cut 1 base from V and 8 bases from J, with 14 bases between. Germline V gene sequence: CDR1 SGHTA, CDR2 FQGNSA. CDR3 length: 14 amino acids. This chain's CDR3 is CASSLGGVVSGYTF. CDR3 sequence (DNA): TGTGCCAGCAGCTTAGGGGGGGTGGTAAGCGGCTACACCTTC.

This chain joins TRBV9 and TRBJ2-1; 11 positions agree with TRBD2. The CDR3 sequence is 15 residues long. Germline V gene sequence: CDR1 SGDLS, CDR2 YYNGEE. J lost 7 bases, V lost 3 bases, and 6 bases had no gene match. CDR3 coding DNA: TGTGCCAGCAGCGGTAGCGGGGGGGCCTTGAATGAGCAGTTCTTC. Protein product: CASSGSGGALNEQFF.

This chain's CDR3 is CATSRDPWVGSNQPQHF. The CDR3 DNA reads TGTGCCACCAGCAGAGATCCATGGGTTGGAAGCAATCAGCCCCAGCATTTT. The V and J genes are TRBV15 and TRBJ1-5; no firm D call. In germline, CDR1 is LNHNV, CDR2 YYDKDF (reference sequence). The CDR3 has 17 residues. Trimming removed 0 bases at V and 1 base at J, with 13 bases between.

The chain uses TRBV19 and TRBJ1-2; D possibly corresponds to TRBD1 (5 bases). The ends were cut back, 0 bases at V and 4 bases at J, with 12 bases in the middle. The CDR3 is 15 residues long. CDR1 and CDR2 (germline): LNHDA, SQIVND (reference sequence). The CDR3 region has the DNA TGTGCCAGTAGTATAGAGGCAGGGAAAGGCTATGGCTACACCTTC. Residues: CASSIEAGKGYGYTF.

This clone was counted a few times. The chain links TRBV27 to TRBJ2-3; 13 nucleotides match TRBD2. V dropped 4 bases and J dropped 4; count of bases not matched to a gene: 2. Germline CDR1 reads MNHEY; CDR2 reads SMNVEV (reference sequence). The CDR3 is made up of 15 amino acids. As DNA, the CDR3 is TGTGCCAGCAGTTCCGGACTAGCGGGAGCAGATACGCAGTATTTT. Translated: CASSSGLAGADTQYF.

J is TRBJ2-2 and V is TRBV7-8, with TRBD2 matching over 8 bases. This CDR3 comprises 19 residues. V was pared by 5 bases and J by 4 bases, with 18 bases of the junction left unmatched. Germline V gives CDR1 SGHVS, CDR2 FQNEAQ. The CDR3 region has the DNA TGTGCCAGCAGCCCTCGCGATTCGCGGGGGGAGCGGTTCACCGGGGAGCTGTTTTTT. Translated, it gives CASSPRDSRGERFTGELFF.

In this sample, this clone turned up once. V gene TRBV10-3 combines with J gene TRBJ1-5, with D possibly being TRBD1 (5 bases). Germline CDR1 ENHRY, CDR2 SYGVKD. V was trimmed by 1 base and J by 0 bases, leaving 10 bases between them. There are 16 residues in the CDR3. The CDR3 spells CAISEWGGTSNQPQHF. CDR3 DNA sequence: TGTGCCATCAGTGAGTGGGGGGGGACTAGCAATCAGCCCCAGCATTTT.

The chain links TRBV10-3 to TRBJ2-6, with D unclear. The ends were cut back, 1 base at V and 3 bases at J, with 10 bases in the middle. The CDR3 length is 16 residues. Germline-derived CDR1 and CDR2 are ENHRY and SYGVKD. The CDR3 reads CAISELPLDGANVLTF. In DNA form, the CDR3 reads TGTGCCATCAGTGAGTTGCCGCTCGATGGGGCCAACGTCCTGACTTTC.

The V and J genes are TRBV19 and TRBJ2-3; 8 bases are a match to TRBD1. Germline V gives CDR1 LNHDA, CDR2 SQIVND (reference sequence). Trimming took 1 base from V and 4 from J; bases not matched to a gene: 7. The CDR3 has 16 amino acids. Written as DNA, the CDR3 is TGTGCCAGTAGTATAGGGACAGGGCAGACCTCAGATACGCAGTATTTT. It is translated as CASSIGTGQTSDTQYF.

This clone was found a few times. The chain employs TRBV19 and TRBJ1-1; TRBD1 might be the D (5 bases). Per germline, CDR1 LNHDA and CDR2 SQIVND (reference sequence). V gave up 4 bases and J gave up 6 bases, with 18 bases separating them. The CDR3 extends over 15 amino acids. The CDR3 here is CASSNPDRRGAEAFF. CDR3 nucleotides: TGTGCCAGTAGTAACCCGGACCGCCGAGGGGCTGAAGCTTTCTTT.

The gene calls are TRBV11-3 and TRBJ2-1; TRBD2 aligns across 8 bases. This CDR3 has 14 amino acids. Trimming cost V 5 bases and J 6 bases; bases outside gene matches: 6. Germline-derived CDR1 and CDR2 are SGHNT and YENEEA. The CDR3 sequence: CASSMTSALNEQFF. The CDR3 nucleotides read TGTGCCAGCAGCATGACTAGCGCACTCAATGAGCAGTTCTTC. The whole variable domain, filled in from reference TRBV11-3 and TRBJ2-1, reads EAGVVQSPRYKIIEKKQPVAFWCNPISGHNTLYWYLQNLGQGPELLIRYENEEAVDDSQLPKDRFSAERLKGVDSTLKIQPAELGDSAVYLCASSMTSALNEQFFGPGTRLTVL.

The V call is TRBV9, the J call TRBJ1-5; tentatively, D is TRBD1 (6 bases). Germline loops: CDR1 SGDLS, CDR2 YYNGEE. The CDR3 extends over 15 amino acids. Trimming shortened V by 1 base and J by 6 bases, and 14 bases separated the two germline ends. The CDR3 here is CASSVKGLQGQPQHF. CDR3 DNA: TGTGCCAGCAGCGTAAAGGGGCTACAGGGTCAGCCCCAGCATTTT.